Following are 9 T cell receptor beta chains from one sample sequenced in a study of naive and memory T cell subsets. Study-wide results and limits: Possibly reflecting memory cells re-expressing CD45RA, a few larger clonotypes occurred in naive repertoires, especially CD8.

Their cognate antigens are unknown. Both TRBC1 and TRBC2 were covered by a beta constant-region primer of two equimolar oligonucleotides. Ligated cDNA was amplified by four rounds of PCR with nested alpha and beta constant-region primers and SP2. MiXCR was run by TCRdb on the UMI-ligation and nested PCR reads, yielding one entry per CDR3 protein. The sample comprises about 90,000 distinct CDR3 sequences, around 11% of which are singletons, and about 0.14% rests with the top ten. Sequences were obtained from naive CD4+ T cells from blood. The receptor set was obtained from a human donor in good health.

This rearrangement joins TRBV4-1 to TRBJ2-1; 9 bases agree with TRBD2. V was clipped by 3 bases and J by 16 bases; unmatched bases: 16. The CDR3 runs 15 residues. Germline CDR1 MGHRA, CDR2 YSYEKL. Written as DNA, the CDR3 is TGCGCCAGCAGCCACGGGGGGGTGGATCTAGCGGGGCGTTTCTTC. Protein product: CASSHGGVDLAGRFF.

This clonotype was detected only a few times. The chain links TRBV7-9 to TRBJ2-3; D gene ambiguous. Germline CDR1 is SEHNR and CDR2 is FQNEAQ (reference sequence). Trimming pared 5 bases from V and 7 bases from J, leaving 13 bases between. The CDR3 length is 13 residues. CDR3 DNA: TGTGCCAGCAGCAAAAGCTCTGGGAATACGCAGTATTTT. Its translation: CASSKSSGNTQYF.

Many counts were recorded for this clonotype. DNA of the CDR3: TGTGCCAGCAGGCCTAGCGGGGTATCAGATACGCAGTATTTT. Translating it yields CASRPSGVSDTQYF. J is TRBJ2-3 and V is TRBV12-3 or TRBV12-4, with 9 bases lining up with TRBD2. The ends lost 6 bases at V and 4 bases at J; junction bases unmatched: 5. The CDR3 loop spans 14 amino acids.

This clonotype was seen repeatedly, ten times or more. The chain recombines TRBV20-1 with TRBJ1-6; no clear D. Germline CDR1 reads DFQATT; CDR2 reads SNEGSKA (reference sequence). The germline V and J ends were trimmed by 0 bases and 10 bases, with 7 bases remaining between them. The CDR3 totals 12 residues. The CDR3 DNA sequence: TGCAGTGCTAGAGATTCCTTCTCACCCCTCCACTTT. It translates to CSARDSFSPLHF.

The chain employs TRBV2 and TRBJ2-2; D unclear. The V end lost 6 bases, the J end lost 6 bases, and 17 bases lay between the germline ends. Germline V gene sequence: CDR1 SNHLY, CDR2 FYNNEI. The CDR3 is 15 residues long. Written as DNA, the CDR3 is TGTGCCAGCAGGCCCGAGCTTCAAATCGCCGGGGAGCTGTTTTTT. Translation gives CASRPELQIAGELFF.

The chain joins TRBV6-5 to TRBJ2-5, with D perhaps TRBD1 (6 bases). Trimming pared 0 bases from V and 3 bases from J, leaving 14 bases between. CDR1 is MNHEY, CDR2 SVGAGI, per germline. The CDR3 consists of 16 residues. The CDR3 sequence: CASSYSFRTVEETQYF. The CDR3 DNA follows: TGTGCCAGCAGTTACTCTTTTCGGACAGTAGAAGAGACCCAGTACTTC.

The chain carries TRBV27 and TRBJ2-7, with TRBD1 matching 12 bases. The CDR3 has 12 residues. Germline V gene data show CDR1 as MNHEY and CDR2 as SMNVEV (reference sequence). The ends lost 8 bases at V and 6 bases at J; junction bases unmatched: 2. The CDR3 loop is CASRDRGLEQYF. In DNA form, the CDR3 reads TGTGCCAGCCGGGACAGGGGGCTCGAGCAGTACTTC.

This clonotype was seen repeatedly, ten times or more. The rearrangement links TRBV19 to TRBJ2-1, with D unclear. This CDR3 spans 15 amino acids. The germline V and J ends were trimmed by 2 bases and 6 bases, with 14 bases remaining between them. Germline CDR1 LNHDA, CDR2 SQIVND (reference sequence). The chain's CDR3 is CASSISWSLVNEQFF. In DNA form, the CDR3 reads TGTGCCAGTAGTATATCGTGGTCCCTCGTCAATGAGCAGTTCTTC.

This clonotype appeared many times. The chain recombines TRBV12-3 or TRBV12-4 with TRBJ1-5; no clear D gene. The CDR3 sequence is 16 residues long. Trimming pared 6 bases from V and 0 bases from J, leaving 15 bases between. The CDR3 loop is CASSPTGQYSNQPQHF. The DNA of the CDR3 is TGTGCCAGCAGCCCTACTGGGCAGTATAGCAATCAGCCCCAGCATTTT.